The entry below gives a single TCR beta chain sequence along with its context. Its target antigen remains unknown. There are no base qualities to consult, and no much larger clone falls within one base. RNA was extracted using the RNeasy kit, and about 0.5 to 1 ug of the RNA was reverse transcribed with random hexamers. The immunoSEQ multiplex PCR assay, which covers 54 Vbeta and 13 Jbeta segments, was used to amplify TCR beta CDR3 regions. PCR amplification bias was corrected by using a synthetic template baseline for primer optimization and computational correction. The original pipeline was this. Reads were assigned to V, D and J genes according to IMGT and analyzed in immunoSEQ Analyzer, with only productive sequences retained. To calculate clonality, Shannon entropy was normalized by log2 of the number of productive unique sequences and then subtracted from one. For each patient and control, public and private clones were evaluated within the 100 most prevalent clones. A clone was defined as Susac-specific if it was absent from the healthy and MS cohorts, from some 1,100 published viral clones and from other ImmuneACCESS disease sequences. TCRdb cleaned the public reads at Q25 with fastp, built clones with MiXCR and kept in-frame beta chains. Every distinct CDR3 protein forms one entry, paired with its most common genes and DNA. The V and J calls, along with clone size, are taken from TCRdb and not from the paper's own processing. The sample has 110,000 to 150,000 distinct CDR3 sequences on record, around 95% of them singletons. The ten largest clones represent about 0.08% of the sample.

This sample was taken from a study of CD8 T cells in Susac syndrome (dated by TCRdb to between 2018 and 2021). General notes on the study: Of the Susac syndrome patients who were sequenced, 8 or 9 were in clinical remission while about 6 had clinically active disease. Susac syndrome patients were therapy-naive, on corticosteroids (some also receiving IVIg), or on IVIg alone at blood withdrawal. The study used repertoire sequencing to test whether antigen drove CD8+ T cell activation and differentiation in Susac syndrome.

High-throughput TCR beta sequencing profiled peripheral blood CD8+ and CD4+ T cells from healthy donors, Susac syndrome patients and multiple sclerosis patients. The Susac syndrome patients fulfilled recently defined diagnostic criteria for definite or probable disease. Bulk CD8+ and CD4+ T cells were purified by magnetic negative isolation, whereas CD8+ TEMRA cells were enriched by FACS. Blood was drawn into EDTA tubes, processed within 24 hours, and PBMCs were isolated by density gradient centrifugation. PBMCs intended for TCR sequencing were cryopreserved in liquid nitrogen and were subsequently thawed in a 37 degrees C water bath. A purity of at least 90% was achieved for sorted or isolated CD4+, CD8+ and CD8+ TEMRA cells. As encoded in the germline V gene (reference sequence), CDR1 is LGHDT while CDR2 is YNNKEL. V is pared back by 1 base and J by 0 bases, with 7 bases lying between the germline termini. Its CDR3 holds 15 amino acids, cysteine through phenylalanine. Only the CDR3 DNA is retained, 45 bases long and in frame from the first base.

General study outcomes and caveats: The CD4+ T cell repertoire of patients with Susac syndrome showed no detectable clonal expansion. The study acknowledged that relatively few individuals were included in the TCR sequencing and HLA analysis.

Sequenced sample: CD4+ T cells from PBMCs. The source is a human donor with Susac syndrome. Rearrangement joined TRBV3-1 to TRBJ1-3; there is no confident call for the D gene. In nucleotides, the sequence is TGTGCCAGCAGCCAAGGACGTGCCTCTGGAAACACCATATATTTT. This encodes CASSQGRASGNTIYF.